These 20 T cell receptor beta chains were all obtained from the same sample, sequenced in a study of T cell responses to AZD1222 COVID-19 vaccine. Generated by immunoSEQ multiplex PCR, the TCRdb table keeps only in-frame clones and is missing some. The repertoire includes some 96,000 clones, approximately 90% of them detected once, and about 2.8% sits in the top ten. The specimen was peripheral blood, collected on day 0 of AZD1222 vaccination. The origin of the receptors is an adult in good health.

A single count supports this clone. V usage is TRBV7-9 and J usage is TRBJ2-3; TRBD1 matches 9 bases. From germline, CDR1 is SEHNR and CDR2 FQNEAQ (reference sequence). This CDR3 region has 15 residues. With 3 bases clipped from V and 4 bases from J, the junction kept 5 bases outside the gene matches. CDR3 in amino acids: CASSFSGTGPDTQYF. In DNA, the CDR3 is TGTGCCAGCAGCTTCTCCGGGACAGGGCCAGATACGCAGTATTTT.

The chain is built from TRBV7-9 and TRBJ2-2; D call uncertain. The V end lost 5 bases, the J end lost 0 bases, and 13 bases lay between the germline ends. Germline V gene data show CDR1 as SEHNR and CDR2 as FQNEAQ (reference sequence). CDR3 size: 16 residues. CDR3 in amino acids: CASSPQKLANTGELFF. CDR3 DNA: TGTGCCAGCAGCCCCCAGAAGTTAGCGAACACCGGGGAGCTGTTTTTT.

CDR3 in amino acids: CASSSREGLTGELFF. CDR3 nucleotide sequence: TGTGCCAGCAGCAGTCGAGAGGGACTGACCGGGGAGCTGTTTTTT. This chain uses TRBV2 with TRBJ2-2; tentatively, D is TRBD2 (6 bases). This CDR3 has 15 residues. Germline V lookup: CDR1 SNHLY, CDR2 FYNNEI. V shed 6 bases and J shed 5 bases, with 16 bases lying between them. The full variable domain, rest sourced from reference TRBV2 and TRBJ2-2, is EPEVTQTPSHQVTQMGQEVILRCVPISNHLYFYWYRQILGQKVEFLVSFYNNEISEKSEIFDDQFSVERPDGSNFTLKIRSTKLEDSAMYFCASSSREGLTGELFFGEGSRLTVL.

The CDR3 DNA sequence: TGTGCCAGCTCATACACAACCTTGAACACTGAAGCTTTCTTT. Translation: CASSYTTLNTEAFF. This chain links TRBV7-9 with TRBJ1-1; D is unclear. Trimming left V 8 bases short and J 0 bases short, with 13 bases between. The germline CDR1 and CDR2 sequences are SEHNR and FQNEAQ (reference sequence). This CDR3 spans 14 amino acids.

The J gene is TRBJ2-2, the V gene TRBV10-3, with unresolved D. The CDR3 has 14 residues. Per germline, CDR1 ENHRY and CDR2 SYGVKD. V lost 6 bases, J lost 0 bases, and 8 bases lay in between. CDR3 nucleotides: TGTGCCATCAGGGAGACGACGAACACCGGGGAGCTGTTTTTT. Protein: CAIRETTNTGELFF.

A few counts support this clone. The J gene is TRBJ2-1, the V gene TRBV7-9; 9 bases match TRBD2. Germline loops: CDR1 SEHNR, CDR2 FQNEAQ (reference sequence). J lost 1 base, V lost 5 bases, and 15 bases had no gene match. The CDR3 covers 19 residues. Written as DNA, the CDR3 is TGTGCCAGCAGCCCAGGGACTAGCTCTTCGGGTATGTCCTACAATGAGCAGTTCTTC. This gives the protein CASSPGTSSSGMSYNEQFF.

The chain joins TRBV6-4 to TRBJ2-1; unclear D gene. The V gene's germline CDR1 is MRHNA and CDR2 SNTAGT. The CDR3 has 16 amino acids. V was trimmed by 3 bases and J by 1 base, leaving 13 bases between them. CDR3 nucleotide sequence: TGTGCCAGCAGTGAGTTTTTGGGTGGGTCCTACAATGAGCAGTTCTTC. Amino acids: CASSEFLGGSYNEQFF.

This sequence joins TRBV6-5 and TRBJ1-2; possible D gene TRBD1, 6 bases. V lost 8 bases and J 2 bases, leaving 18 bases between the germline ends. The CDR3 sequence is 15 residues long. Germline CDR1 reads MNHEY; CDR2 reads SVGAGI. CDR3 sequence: CASFSRAQGNYGYTF. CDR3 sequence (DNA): TGTGCCAGCTTCTCCCGGGCTCAGGGGAACTATGGCTACACCTTC.

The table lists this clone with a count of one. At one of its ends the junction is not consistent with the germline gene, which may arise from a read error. This chain's CDR3 is CASSLTVPGTQYF. The DNA of the CDR3 is TGTGCTAGCAGCTTAACGGTCCCGGGGACCCAGTACTTC. V gene TRBV7-7 combines with J gene TRBJ2-5; D ambiguous. Germline V CDR1 and CDR2: SSHAT, FNYEAQ (reference sequence). This CDR3 is 13 amino acids long.

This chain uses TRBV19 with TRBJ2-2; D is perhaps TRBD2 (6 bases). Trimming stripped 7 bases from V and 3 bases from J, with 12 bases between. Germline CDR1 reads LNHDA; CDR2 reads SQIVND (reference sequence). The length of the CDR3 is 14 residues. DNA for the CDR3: TGTGCCAGTATCGACGGAGGGTACACCGGGGAGCTGTTTTTT. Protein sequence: CASIDGGYTGELFF. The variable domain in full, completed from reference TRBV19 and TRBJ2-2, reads DGGITQSPKYLFRKEGQNVTLSCEQNLNHDAMYWYRQDPGQGLRLIYYSQIVNDFQKGDIAEGYSVSREKKESFPLTVTSAQKNPTAFYLCASIDGGYTGELFFGEGSRLTVL.

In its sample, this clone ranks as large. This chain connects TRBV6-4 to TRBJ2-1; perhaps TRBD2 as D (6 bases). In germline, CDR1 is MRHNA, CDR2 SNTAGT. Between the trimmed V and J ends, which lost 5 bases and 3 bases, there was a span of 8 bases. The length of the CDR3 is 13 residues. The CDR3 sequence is CASSQDYYNEQFF. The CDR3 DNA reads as TGTGCCAGCAGTCAGGACTACTACAATGAGCAGTTCTTC.

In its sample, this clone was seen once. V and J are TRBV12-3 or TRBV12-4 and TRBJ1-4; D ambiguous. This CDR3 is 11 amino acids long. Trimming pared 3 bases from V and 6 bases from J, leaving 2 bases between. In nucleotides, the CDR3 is TGTGCCAGCAGTTTCTATGAAAAACTGTTTTTT. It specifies CASSFYEKLFF.

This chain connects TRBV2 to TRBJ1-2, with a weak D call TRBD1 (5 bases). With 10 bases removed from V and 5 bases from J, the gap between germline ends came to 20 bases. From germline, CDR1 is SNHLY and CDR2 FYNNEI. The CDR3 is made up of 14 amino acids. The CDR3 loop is CATLQWGEFYGYTF. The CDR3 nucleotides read TGTGCCACCCTCCAGTGGGGGGAGTTTTATGGCTACACCTTC. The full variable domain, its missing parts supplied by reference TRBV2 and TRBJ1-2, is EPEVTQTPSHQVTQMGQEVILRCVPISNHLYFYWYRQILGQKVEFLVSFYNNEISEKSEIFDDQFSVERPDGSNFTLKIRSTKLEDSAMYFCATLQWGEFYGYTFGSGTRLTVV.

DNA of the CDR3: TGTGCCAGCAGTGAGGAGAACACTGAAGCTTTCTTT. Protein product: CASSEENTEAFF. The V call is TRBV2, the J call TRBJ1-1; no definite D call. The germline gives CDR1 SNHLY, CDR2 FYNNEI. Trimming pared 3 bases from V and 1 base from J, leaving 3 bases between. This CDR3 has 12 amino acids.

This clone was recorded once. In nucleotides, the CDR3 is TGTGCCAGCAGTTACCGGAGCGAAGCTTTCTTT. This translates into CASSYRSEAFF. The rearrangement joins TRBV28 to TRBJ1-1; D gene uncertain. Between the trimmed V and J ends, which lost 4 bases and 8 bases, there was a span of 8 bases. Germline CDR1 and CDR2: MDHEN and SYDVKM. The CDR3 consists of 11 residues.

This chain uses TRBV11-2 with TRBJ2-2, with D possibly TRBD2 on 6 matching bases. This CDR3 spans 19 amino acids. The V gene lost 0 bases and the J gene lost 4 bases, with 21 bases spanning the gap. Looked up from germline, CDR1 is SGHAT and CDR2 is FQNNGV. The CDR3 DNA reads TGTGCCAGCAGCTTAGACCCGCCGGAGGGACCCGCGAGCACCGGGGAGCTGTTTTTT. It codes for CASSLDPPEGPASTGELFF.

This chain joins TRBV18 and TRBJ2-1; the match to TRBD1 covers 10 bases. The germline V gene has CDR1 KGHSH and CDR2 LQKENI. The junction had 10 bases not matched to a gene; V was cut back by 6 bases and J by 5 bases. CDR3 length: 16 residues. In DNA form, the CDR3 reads TGTGCCAGCTCCCTGGACAGGGGGAGGGTGGACAATGAGCAGTTCTTC. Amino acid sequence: CASSLDRGRVDNEQFF. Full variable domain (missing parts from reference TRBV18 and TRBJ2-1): NAGVMQNPRHLVRRRGQEARLRCSPMKGHSHVYWYRQLPEEGLKFMVYLQKENIIDESGMPKERFSAEFPKEGPSILRIQQVVRGDSAAYFCASSLDRGRVDNEQFFGPGTRLTVL.

CDR3 region: CASRDDRVDYGYTF. In DNA form, the CDR3 reads TGCGCCAGCAGGGACGACAGGGTCGACTATGGCTACACCTTC. This chain connects TRBV10-1 to TRBJ1-2, with 7 bases matching TRBD1. With V trimmed by 6 bases and J by 3 bases, 7 bases remained unmatched. This CDR3 has 14 residues. The V gene's germline CDR1 is WNHNN and CDR2 SYGVQD (reference sequence).

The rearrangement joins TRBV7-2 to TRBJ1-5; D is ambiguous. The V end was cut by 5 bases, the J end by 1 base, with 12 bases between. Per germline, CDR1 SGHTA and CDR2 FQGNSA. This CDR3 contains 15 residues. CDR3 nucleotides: TGTGCCAGCAGCCCCATGGGAACGAGCAATCAGCCCCAGCATTTT. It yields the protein CASSPMGTSNQPQHF.

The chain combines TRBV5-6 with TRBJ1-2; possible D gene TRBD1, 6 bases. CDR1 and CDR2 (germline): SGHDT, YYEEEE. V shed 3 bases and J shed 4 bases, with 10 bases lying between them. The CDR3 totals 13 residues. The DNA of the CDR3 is TGTGCCAGCAGCTCTCGGGGGGCCTATGGCTACACCTTC. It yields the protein CASSSRGAYGYTF.